This T cell receptor (beta chain) stems from a study of blood T cell repertoires in COVID-19. Study-level information: Samples of COVID-19 (acute and convalescent) were obtained from the United States, Italy and Spain. PBMCs, B-cell-depleted T cells, or T cells provided the cDNA or gDNA that made up the material.

In the original analysis: Estimates of nucleated cell counts were drawn from the amplification of reference gene primers. Sequencing was performed with immunoSEQ multiplex PCR; in TCRdb, only in-frame clones are kept and a portion is missing. V and J calls and clone size are as listed in that table; D and trimming were resolved from the DNA. The profile shows about 190,000 clones, 85% to 90% of them singletons. The germline gives CDR1 MNHEY, CDR2 SVGAGI. V shed 2 bases and J shed 2 bases, with 7 bases lying between them. The CDR3 consists of 15 residues. The chain links TRBV6-5 to TRBJ1-6, with D possibly matching TRBD1 (5 bases). The sample taken for sequencing was peripheral blood. The source is a woman in her twenties or thirties with active or convalescent COVID-19. The CDR3 nucleotides read TGTGCCAGCAGTTACAGACAGCCCTATAATTCACCCCTCCACTTT. It translates to CASSYRQPYNSPLHF.